This T cell receptor (beta chain) emerged from a study of control samples from healthy donors and cancer patients. Assay: immunoSEQ multiplex PCR; the TCRdb copy retains only in-frame clones and omits some. Of about 100,000 clones listed, roughly 90% were seen once; the top ten hold about 7.8%. The CDR3 is 16 amino acids. The J segment lost 3 bases and the V segment lost 4 bases, leaving 10 bases of the junction unmatched. Germline assignment: CDR1 MNHEY and CDR2 SVGEGT. Sequencing was performed on blood. The sequence was obtained from a man aged 25-45 years in good health. J is TRBJ1-1 and V is TRBV6-2 or TRBV6-3; TRBD1 matches 8 bases. The CDR3 DNA reads TGTGCCAGCAGTTCCGGACAGGGAATTCTGGACACTGAAGCTTTCTTT. Translating it yields CASSSGQGILDTEAFF.